A single T cell receptor beta chain is shown here with its context. Its antigen is as yet unknown. CDR3 length equals 13 residues. V was clipped by 6 bases and J by 2 bases, with 10 bases between them. The data were taken from a study of T cells in Graves' hyperthyroidism and ophthalmopathy. Hyperthyroidism in the patients, aged 18 to 65, was newly diagnosed and under 2 months in duration. Study results and caveats: The model's output predicted ophthalmopathy at a median of approximately 6.5 months prior to onset. Researchers report that a 13 V-J model separated ophthalmopathy from stable hyperthyroidism. Appearing also in blood were most of the thyroid clonotypes expanded above 0.001.

Amplified TCR beta CDR3 regions came from RNA transcripts. First-round RT-PCR with HTBI primers amplified the TCR CDR3 region. Via MiXCR, TCRdb re-called the multiplex PCR reads, giving one row per CDR3 protein. The sample carries around 500,000 distinct CDR3 sequences, around 15% recorded once. Sequenced input: blood. This sequence originates from a woman in her forties with Graves' hyperthyroidism. The chain carries TRBV12-3 or TRBV12-4 and TRBJ2-5; D possibly corresponds to TRBD1 (6 bases). The CDR3 sequence: CASRGQNQETQYF. DNA of the CDR3: TGTGCCAGCAGAGGACAGAATCAAGAGACCCAGTACTTC.